The clone carrying this T cell receptor beta chain has a handful of counts. The data were obtained in a study of blood T cell repertoires in COVID-19. CDR3 length equals 13 residues. Germline CDR1 and CDR2: MNHEY and SVGAGI. V shed 7 bases and J shed 1 base, with 10 bases lying between them. TCRdb's table, derived via immunoSEQ multiplex PCR, lists solely in-frame clones and lacks some. The sample includes 300,000 to 400,000 clones, approximately 89% seen only once; the top ten take 5%. Clinical history as reported by participants underpinned cohort assignment. Recovered participants had two consecutive negative NP/OP PCR tests, healthcare professional clearance, or symptom resolution.

The sequenced sample was PBMCs or T cells enriched from blood (not recorded which). The source of this sequence is a man aged 25 to 45 who had recovered from COVID-19. The gene calls are TRBV6-5 and TRBJ1-1; D gene uncertain. The CDR3 is CASKFEANTEAFF. The CDR3 DNA reads TGTGCCAGCAAATTTGAAGCGAACACTGAAGCTTTCTTT.